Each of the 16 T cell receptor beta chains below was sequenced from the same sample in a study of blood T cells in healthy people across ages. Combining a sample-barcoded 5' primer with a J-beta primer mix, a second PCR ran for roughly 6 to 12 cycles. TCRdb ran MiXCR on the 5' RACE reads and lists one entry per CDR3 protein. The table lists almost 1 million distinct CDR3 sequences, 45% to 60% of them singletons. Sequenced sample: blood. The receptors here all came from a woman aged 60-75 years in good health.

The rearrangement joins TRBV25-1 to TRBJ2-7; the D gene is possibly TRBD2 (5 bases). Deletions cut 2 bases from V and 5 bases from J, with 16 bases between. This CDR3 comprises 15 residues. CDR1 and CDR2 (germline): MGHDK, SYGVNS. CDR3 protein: CASSETRGYRDEQYF. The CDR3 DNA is TGTGCCAGCAGTGAAACTCGAGGGTATCGGGACGAGCAGTACTTC.

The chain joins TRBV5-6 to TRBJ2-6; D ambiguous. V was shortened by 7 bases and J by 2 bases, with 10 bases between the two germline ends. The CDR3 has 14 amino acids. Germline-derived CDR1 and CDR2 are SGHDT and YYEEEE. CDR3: CASGSRAGANVLTF. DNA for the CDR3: TGTGCCAGCGGTTCCCGGGCTGGGGCCAACGTCCTGACTTTC.

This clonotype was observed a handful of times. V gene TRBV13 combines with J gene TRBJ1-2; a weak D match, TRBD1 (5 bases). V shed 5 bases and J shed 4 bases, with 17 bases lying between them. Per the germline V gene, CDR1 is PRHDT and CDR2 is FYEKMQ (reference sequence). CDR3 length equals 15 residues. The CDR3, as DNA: TGTGCCAGCAGCCAGTCCGGGAGGGGAATCTATGGCTACACCTTC. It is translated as CASSQSGRGIYGYTF.

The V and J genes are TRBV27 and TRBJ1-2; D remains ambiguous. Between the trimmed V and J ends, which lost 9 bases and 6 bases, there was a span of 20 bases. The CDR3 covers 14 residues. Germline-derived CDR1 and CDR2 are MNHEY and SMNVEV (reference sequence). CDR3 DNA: TGTGCCAGTGGCCAGCGAGCGTCGGTTGATGGCTACACCTTC. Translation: CASGQRASVDGYTF.

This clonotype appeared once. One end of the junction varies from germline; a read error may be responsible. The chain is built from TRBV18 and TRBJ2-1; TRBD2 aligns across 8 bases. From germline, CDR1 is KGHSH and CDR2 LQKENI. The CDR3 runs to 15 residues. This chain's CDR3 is CASSPTSGIYNGQFF. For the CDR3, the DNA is TGTGCCAGCTCACCAACTAGCGGAATCTACAATGGGCAGTTCTTC.

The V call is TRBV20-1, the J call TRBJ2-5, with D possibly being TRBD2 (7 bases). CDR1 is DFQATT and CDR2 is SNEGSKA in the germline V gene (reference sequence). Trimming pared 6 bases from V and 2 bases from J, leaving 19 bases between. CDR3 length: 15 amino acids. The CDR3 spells CSAEGGTPPQETQYF. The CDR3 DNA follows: TGCAGTGCCGAGGGGGGGACTCCCCCTCAAGAGACCCAGTACTTC.

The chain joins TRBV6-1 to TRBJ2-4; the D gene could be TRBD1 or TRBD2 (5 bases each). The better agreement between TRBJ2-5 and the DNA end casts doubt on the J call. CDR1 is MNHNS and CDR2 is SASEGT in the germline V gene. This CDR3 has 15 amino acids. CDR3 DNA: TGTGCCAGCTTAGGGACCGATCTGAAAGTAGAGACCCAGTACTTC. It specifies CASLGTDLKVETQYF.

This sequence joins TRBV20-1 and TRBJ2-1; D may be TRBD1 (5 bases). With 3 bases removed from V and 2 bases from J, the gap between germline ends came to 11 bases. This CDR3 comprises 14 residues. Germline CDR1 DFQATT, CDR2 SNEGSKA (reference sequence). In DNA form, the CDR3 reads TGCAGTGCTAGGGGGCGACCCGCCTACAATGAGCAGTTCTTC. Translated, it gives CSARGRPAYNEQFF.

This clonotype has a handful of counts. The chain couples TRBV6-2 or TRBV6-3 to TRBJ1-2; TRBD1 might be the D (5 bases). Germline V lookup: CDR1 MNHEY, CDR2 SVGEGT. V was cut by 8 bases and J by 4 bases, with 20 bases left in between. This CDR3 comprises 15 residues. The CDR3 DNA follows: TGTGCCAGCCGGATAATTGACAGTCCTCCCTATGGCTACACCTTC. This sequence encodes CASRIIDSPPYGYTF.

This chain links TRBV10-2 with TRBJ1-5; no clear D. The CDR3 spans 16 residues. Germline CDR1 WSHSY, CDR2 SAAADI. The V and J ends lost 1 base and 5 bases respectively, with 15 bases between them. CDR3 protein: CASSELGRNEHQPQHF. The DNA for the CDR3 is TGCGCCAGCAGTGAGTTAGGCCGTAACGAACATCAGCCCCAGCATTTT.

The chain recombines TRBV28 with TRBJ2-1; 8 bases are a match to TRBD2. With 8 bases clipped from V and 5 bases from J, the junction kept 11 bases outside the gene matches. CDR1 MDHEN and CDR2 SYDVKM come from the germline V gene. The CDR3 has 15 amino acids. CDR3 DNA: TGTGCCAGCCGACACAGCGGGAGCCTTGACAATGAGCAGTTCTTC. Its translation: CASRHSGSLDNEQFF.

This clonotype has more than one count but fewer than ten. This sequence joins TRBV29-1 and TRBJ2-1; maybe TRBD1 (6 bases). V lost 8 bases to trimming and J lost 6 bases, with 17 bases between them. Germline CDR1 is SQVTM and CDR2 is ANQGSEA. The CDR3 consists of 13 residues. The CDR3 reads CSIRSDSFNEQFF. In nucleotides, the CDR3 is TGCAGCATCCGTTCGGACAGCTTCAATGAGCAGTTCTTC.

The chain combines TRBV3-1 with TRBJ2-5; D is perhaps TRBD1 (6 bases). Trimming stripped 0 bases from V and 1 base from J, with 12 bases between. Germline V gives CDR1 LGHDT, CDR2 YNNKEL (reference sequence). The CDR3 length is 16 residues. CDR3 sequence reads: CASSQDPRTVQETQYF. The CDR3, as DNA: TGTGCCAGCAGCCAAGACCCGCGGACAGTCCAAGAGACCCAGTACTTC.

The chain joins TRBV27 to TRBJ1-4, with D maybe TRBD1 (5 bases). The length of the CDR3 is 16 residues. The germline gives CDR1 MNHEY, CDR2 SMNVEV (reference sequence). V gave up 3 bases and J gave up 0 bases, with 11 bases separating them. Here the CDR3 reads CASSFAGLATNEKLFF. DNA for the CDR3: TGTGCCAGCAGTTTTGCGGGACTTGCAACTAATGAAAAACTGTTTTTT. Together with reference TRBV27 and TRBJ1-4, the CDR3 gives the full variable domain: EAQVTQNPRYLITVTGKKLTVTCSQNMNHEYMSWYRQDPGLGLRQIYYSMNVEVTDKGDVPEGYKVSRKEKRNFPLILESPSPNQTSLYFCASSFAGLATNEKLFFGSGTQLSVL.

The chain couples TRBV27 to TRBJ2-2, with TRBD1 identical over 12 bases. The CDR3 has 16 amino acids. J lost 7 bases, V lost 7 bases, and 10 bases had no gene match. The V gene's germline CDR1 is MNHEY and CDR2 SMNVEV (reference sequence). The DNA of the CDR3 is TGTGCCAGCAATCTTAGGGGACAGGGGGCTTTCGGGGAGCTGTTTTTT. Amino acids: CASNLRGQGAFGELFF.

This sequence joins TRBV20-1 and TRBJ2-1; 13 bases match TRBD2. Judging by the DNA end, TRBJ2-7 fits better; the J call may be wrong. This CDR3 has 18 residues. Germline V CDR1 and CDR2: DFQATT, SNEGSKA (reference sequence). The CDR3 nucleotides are TGCAGTGCTAGGGGACCACCACGCAGGACTAGCGGGAGTCGCGAGCAGTACTTC. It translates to CSARGPPRRTSGSREQYF.